This T cell receptor (beta chain) originates from a study of T cell responses to AZD1222 COVID-19 vaccine. Regarding the study as a whole: Following two doses of AZD1222, Spike-specific TCR breadth and depth rose. At baseline, just a handful of AZD1222 recipients tested seropositive.

Remarks on this clone: Its antigen remains unknown.

TCRdb keeps only in-frame clones here, not all; method: immunoSEQ multiplex PCR. Found here are approximately 150,000 clones, 87% of them singletons; the top ten hold 2.6%. Germline V gene lookup returns CDR1 KGHDR and CDR2 SFDVKD. V lost 4 bases, J lost 4 bases, and 4 bases lay in between. The CDR3 totals 12 residues. The sample here was peripheral blood, taken on day 0 of AZD1222 vaccination. This rearrangement joins TRBV24-1 to TRBJ2-1; no firm D call. This TCR was recovered from an adult in good health. The CDR3 region has the DNA TGTGCCACCAGTGACGATTACAATGAGCAGTTCTTC. This translates into CATSDDYNEQFF.